Sequencing of this TCR beta chain was carried out in a study of blood T cell repertoires in COVID-19. Study-wide context: Material from acute and convalescent COVID-19 was sourced from the United States, Italy and Spain.

The study recruited people aged 18 to 89 years across around 24 US areas. Membership in each cohort depended on participant-reported clinical history. Authors' processing steps: Amplified reference gene primers provided the basis for estimating nucleated cell counts. TCRdb keeps only in-frame clones here, not all; method: immunoSEQ multiplex PCR. V and J calls and clone size follow that table, whereas D and trimming were derived from the DNA. The sample shows fewer than 250,000 clones, around 90% of them seen only once. The source is a woman between 45 and 60 years old with acute COVID-19. Sequenced: PBMCs or T cells enriched from blood (not recorded which).

In nucleotides, the CDR3 is TGCAGTGCTAGGGGCAGGTTCGAGCAGTACTTC. This sequence encodes CSARGRFEQYF. The chain combines TRBV20-1 with TRBJ2-7, with D unclear. Trimming left V 3 bases short and J 6 bases short, with 9 bases between. Germline values: CDR1 DFQATT, CDR2 SNEGSKA (reference sequence). The CDR3 runs to 11 residues.